This section outlines one TCR beta chain sequence together with its context. This sample is part of a study of cytomegalovirus exposure and HLA in healthy donors. TCRdb's copy holds only in-frame clones and misses some; the assay was immunoSEQ multiplex PCR. Of 80,000 or so clones listed, 85% to 95% are singletons. The V end lost 7 bases, the J end lost 4 bases, and 17 bases lay between the germline ends. Looked up from germline, CDR1 is LNHDA and CDR2 is SQIVND (reference sequence). This CDR3 has 16 amino acids. J is TRBJ2-6 and V is TRBV19, with D possibly being TRBD1 (6 bases). Sequenced sample: PBMCs. This receptor was obtained from a woman under 30 in good health and CMV-seronegative. CDR3 amino acids: CASIPSLGAGANVLTF. Here the CDR3 DNA reads TGTGCCAGTATTCCCTCTTTGGGGGCCGGGGCCAACGTCCTGACTTTC.